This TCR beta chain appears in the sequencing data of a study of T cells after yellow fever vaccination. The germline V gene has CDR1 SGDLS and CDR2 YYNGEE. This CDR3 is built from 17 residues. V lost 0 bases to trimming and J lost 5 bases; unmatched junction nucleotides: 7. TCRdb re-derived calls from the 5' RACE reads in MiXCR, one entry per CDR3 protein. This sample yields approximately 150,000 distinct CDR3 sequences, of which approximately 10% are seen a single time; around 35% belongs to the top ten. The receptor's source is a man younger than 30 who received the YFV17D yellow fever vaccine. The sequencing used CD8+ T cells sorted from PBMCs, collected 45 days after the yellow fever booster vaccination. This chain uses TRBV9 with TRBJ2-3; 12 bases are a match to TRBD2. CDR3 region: CASSVEPGLAGRDTQYF. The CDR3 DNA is TGTGCCAGCAGCGTAGAGCCTGGACTAGCGGGGCGAGATACGCAGTATTTT.